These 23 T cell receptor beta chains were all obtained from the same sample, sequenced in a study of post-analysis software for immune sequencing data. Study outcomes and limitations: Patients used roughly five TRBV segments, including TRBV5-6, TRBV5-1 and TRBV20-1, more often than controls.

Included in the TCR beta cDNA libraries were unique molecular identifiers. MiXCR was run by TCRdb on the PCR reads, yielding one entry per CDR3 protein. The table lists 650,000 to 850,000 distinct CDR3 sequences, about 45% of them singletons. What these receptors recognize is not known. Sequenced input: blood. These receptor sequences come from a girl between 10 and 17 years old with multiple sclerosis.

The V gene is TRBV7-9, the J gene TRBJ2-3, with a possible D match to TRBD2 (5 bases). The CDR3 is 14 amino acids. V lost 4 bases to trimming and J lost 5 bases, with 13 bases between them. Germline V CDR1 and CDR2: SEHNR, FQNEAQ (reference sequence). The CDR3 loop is CASSSRRDEDTQYF. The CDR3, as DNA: TGTGCCAGCAGCTCAAGACGGGATGAAGATACGCAGTATTTT.

CDR3 protein: CASSHRDRDPNEQFF. Here the CDR3 DNA reads TGTGCCAGCAGCCACCGGGACAGGGATCCCAATGAGCAGTTCTTC. V is TRBV7-9 and J is TRBJ2-1; 9 bases fit TRBD1. The germline gives CDR1 SEHNR, CDR2 FQNEAQ (reference sequence). The length of the CDR3 is 15 residues. V gave up 5 bases and J gave up 6 bases; unmatched junction bases: 8.

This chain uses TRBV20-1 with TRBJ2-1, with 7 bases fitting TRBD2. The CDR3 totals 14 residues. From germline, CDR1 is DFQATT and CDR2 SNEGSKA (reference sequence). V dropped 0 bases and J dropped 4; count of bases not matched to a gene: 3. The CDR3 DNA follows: TGCAGTGCTAGAGAGCTAGCGGTATACAATGAGCAGTTCTTC. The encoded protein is CSARELAVYNEQFF.

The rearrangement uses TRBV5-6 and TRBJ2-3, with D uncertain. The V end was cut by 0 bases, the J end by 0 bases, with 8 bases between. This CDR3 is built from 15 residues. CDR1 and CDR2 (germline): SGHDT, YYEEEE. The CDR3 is CASSLGVASTDTQYF. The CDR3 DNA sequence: TGTGCCAGCAGCTTGGGTGTCGCTAGCACAGATACGCAGTATTTT.

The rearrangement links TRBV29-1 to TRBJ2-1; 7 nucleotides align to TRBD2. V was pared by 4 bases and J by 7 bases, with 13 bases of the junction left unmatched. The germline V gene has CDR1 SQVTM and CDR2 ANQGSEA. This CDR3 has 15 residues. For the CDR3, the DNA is TGCAGCGTTGTCCTCTTTGGCGGGAGCAATAATGAGCAGTTCTTC. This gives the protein CSVVLFGGSNNEQFF.

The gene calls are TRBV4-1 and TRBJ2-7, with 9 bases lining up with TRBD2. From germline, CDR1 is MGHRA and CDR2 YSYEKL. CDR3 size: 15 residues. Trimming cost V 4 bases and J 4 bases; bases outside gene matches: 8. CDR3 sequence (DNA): TGCGCCAGCAGCCTTAGCGGGAGAGACGATTACGAGCAGTACTTC. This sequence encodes CASSLSGRDDYEQYF.

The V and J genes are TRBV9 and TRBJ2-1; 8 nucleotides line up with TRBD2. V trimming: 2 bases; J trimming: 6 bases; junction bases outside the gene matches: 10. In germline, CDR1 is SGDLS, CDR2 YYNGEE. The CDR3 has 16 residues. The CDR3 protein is CASSVSPGLAGNEQFF. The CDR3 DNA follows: TGTGCCAGCAGCGTCTCCCCCGGACTAGCTGGCAATGAGCAGTTCTTC.

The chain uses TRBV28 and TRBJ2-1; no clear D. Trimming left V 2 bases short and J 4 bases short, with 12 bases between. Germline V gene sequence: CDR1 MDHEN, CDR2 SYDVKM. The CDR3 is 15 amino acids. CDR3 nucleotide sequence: TGTGCCAGCAGTTTACCCCCGGACGGATACAATGAGCAGTTCTTC. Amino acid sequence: CASSLPPDGYNEQFF. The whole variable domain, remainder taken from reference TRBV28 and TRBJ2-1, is DVKVTQSSRYLVKRTGEKVFLECVQDMDHENMFWYRQDPGLGLRLIYFSYDVKMKEKGDIPEGYSVSREKKERFSLILESASTNQTSMYLCASSLPPDGYNEQFFGPGTRLTVL.

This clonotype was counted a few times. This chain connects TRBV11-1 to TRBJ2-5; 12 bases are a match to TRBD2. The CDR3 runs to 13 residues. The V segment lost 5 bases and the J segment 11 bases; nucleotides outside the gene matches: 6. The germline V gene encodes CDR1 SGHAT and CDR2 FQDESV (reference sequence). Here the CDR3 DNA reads TGTGCCAGCAGCGTGAGACTAGCGGGAGTGCAGTACTTC. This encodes CASSVRLAGVQYF.

The DNA of the CDR3 is TGTGCCAGCAGCCTCAGGGGTAGGGCTGTGGAGACCCAGTACTTC. Its protein is CASSLRGRAVETQYF. This chain joins TRBV7-2 and TRBJ2-5; possible D gene TRBD1, 6 bases. Trimming cost V 5 bases and J 5 bases, with 18 bases left between them. Germline V gene sequence: CDR1 SGHTA, CDR2 FQGNSA. The CDR3 totals 15 residues.

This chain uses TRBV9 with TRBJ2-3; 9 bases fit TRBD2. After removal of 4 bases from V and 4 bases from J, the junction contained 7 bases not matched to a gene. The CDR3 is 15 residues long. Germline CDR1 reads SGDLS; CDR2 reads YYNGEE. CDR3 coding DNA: TGTGCCAGCAGCATCGGTCTAGCGGGATCAGATACGCAGTATTTT. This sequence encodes CASSIGLAGSDTQYF.

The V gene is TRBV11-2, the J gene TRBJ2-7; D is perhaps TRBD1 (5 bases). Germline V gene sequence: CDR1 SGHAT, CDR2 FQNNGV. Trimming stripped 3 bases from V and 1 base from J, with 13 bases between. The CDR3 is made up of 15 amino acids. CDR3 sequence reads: CASSLRTWPSYEQYF. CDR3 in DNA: TGTGCCAGCAGCTTGCGGACATGGCCATCCTACGAGCAGTACTTC.

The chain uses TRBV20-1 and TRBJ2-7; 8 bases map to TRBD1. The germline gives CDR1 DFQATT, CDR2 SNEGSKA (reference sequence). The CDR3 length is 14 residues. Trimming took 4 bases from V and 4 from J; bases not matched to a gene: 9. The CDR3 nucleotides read TGCAGTGCTACCCCGGGACAGGTGCCATACGAGCAGTACTTC. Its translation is CSATPGQVPYEQYF.

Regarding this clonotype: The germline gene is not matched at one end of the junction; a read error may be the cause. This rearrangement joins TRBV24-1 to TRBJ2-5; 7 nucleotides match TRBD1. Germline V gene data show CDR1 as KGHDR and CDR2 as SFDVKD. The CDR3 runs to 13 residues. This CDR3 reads CVTSEGTEETQYF. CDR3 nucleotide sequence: TGTGTCACCAGTGAGGGGACAGAAGAGACCCAGTACTTC.

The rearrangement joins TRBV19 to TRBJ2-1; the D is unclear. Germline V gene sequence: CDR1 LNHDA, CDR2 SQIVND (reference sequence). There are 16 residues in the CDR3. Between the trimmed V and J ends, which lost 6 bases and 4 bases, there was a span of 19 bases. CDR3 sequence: CASSRPGPSLYNEQFF. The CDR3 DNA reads TGTGCCAGTAGCCGCCCCGGGCCCTCCCTTTACAATGAGCAGTTCTTC.

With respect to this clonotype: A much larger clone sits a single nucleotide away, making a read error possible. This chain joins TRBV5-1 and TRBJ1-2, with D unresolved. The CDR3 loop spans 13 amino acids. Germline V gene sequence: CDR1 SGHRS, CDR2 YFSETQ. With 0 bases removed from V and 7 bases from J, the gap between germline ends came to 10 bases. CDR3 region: CASSLAPACGYTF. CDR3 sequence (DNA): TGCGCCAGCAGCTTGGCTCCAGCTTGTGGCTACACCTTC.

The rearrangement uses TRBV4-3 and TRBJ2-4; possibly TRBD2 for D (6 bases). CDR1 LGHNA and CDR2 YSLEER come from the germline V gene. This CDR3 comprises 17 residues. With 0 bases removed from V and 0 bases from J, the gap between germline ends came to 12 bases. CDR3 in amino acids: CASSQEVAVLAKNIQYF. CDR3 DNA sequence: TGCGCCAGCAGCCAAGAGGTAGCGGTCTTAGCCAAAAACATTCAGTACTTC.

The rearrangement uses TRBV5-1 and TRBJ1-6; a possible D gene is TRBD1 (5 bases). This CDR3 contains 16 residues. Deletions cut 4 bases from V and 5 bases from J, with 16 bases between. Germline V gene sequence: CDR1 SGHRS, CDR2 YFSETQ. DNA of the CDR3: TGCGCCAGCAGCCGAGACAGCAATACGAATAATTCACCCCTCCACTTT. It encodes CASSRDSNTNNSPLHF.

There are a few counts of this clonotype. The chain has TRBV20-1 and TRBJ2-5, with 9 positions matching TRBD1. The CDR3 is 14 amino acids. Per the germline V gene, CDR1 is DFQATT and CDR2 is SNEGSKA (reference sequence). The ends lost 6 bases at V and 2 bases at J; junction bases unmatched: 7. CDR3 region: CSAGHGQGQETQYF. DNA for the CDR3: TGCAGTGCAGGCCACGGACAGGGGCAAGAGACCCAGTACTTC.

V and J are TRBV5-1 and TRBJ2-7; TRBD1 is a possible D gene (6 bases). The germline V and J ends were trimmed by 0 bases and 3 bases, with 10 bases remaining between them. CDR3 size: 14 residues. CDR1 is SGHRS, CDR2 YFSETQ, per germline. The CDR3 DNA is TGCGCCAGCAGCTTGGAACAGGGTGTCTACGAGCAGTACTTC. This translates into CASSLEQGVYEQYF.

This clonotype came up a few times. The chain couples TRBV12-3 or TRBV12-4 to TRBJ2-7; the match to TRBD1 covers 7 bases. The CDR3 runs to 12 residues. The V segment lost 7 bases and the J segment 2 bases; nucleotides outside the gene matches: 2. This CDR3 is CASKTGTYEQYF. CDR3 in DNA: TGTGCCAGCAAGACAGGGACCTACGAGCAGTACTTC.

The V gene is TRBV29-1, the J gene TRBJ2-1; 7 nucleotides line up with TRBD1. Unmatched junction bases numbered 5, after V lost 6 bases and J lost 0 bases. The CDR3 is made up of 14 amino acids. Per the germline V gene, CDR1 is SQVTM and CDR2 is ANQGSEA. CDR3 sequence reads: CSVETGSSYNEQFF. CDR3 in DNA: TGCAGCGTCGAGACAGGGAGCTCCTACAATGAGCAGTTCTTC.

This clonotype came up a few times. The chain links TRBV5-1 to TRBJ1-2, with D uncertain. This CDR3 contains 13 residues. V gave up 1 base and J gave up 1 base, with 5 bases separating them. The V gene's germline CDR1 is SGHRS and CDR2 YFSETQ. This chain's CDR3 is CASSLTNNYGYTF. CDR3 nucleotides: TGCGCCAGCAGCTTGACAAATAACTATGGCTACACCTTC.